What follows is one T cell receptor beta chain and its context. Its antigen is as yet unknown. This entry is derived from a study of Ad26.COV2.S vaccination and SARS-CoV-2 variants. Study-wide points: Vaccinated individuals (as opposed to placebo recipients) had higher spike-specific TCR breadth. Non-spike TCR breadth did not differ much between vaccine and placebo recipients.

The CDR3 runs to 16 residues. Per germline, CDR1 LGHNA and CDR2 YSLEER. The V and J ends lost 0 bases and 7 bases respectively, with 15 bases between them. Data came from immunoSEQ multiplex PCR; TCRdb stores just in-frame clones and leaves some out. The sample includes about 400,000 clones, about 92% of them seen just once. This sample's treatment: 15 to 20 received Ad26.COV2.S at low or high dose, single or two shots; a few received placebo; per-sample allocation not given. Specimen acquisition occurred on day 63 following the initial vaccine or placebo injection. The donor was a Boston adult aged 18-55 years. Immunization relied on an Ad26 vector, which expressed Wuhan-strain SARS-CoV-2 spike.

The starting material was peripheral blood, obtained in a trial of Ad26.COV2.S vaccine versus placebo. This rearrangement joins TRBV4-3 to TRBJ1-4; D perhaps matches TRBD1 (6 bases). The sequence was collected from a person between 18 and 65 years old who received the Ad26.COV2.S COVID-19 vaccine or a placebo. In DNA form, the CDR3 reads TGCGCCAGCAGCCAAGATCCCGGGGGGCGAGGTGAAAAACTGTTTTTT. Amino acid sequence: CASSQDPGGRGEKLFF.